These 15 T cell receptor beta chains were all obtained from the same sample, sequenced in a study of CD8 T cells in ankylosing spondylitis. Study results and caveats: Typical of ankylosing spondylitis blood, it appeared, was a TCR beta motif of several highly homologous variants.

These receptors lack a known antigen. TCRdb passed the 5' RACE reads through MiXCR, listing each CDR3 protein once. The sample lists about 840,000 distinct CDR3 sequences, approximately 12% occurring once. Sequencing was performed on blood, either unsorted or a sorted T cell fraction (not recorded which). The receptors stem from a male donor with ankylosing spondylitis.

This clonotype was picked up many times. This chain uses TRBV20-1 with TRBJ1-1; D not resolved. From germline, CDR1 is DFQATT and CDR2 SNEGSKA (reference sequence). The length of the CDR3 is 13 residues. Trimming took 0 bases from V and 6 from J, leaving 11 bases between them. The CDR3 region has the DNA TGCAGTGCTAGAGATTGGGAGCCGCCTGAAGCTTTCTTT. It specifies CSARDWEPPEAFF.

There are many counts of this clonotype. V gene TRBV24-1 combines with J gene TRBJ2-5; D unresolved. The CDR3 contains 12 residues. The germline V gene encodes CDR1 KGHDR and CDR2 SFDVKD. Between the trimmed V and J ends, which lost 0 bases and 7 bases, there was a span of 5 bases. This chain's CDR3 is CATSDLIGTQYF. DNA of the CDR3: TGTGCCACCAGTGATTTGATCGGGACCCAGTACTTC.

This clonotype was seen a handful of times. The rearrangement joins TRBV7-2 to TRBJ2-7; D is possibly TRBD1 (6 bases). Trimming took off 8 bases at V and 7 bases at J, with 18 bases between the two ends. Germline CDR1 is SGHTA and CDR2 is FQGNSA. The CDR3 extends over 13 amino acids. CDR3 sequence (DNA): TGTGCCAGCTCATCCTACAGGGTGGGGGAGCAGTACTTC. It translates to CASSSYRVGEQYF.

J is TRBJ2-3 and V is TRBV7-2; 9 bases are shared with TRBD2. CDR3 size: 15 residues. The germline V gene encodes CDR1 SGHTA and CDR2 FQGNSA. Germline trimming cut 8 bases from V and 2 bases from J; bases unmatched to any gene: 8. CDR3 in DNA: TGTGCCAGCTCCGTCCTAGCGGGAATCACAGATACGCAGTATTTT. As protein: CASSVLAGITDTQYF.

At least ten counts were recorded for this clonotype. The J gene is TRBJ2-5, the V gene TRBV20-1; D is ambiguous. Germline loops: CDR1 DFQATT, CDR2 SNEGSKA (reference sequence). The CDR3 has 11 residues. V lost 4 bases, J lost 5 bases, and 8 bases lay in between. The CDR3 loop is CSATYVETQYF. As DNA, the CDR3 is TGCAGTGCTACCTACGTGGAGACCCAGTACTTC.

The table lists this clonotype with many counts. The chain has TRBV5-5 and TRBJ2-2; D unresolved. CDR1 is SGHKS and CDR2 is YYEKEE in the germline V gene (reference sequence). V was clipped by 1 base and J by 0 bases, with 4 bases between them. The CDR3 sequence is 14 residues long. The CDR3 here is CASSLSPNTGELFF. CDR3 nucleotide sequence: TGTGCCAGCAGCTTGTCACCGAACACCGGGGAGCTGTTTTTT. Full variable domain (outside the CDR3, taken from reference TRBV5-5 and TRBJ2-2): DAGVTQSPTHLIKTRGQQVTLRCSPISGHKSVSWYQQVLGQGPQFIFQYYEKEERGRGNFPDRFSARQFPNYSSELNVNALLLGDSALYLCASSLSPNTGELFFGEGSRLTVL.

The chain recombines TRBV7-2 with TRBJ2-2; tentatively, D is TRBD2 (5 bases). V dropped 6 bases and J dropped 2 bases, with 13 bases sitting between them. This CDR3 is built from 15 residues. Germline lookup yields CDR1 SGHTA and CDR2 FQGNSA. This chain's CDR3 is CASRRQEGNTGELFF. The CDR3 nucleotides are TGTGCCAGCAGGCGTCAAGAGGGAAACACCGGGGAGCTGTTTTTT.

The chain links TRBV18 to TRBJ1-3; no definite D call. CDR3 size: 14 residues. Germline CDR1 reads KGHSH; CDR2 reads LQKENI. Trimming cost V 5 bases and J 2 bases, with 10 bases left between them. Here the CDR3 DNA reads TGTGCCAGCTCAGAGACGAGGACTGGAAACACCATATATTTT. This gives the protein CASSETRTGNTIYF.

The chain links TRBV6-2 or TRBV6-3 to TRBJ2-5, with D tentatively TRBD2 (6 bases). V lost 6 bases and J 6 bases, leaving 14 bases between the germline ends. Germline V gives CDR1 MNHEY, CDR2 SVGEGT. This CDR3 contains 13 residues. CDR3 bases: TGTGCCAGCAGCGTACTAGCAATACAGACCCAGTACTTC. Encoded protein: CASSVLAIQTQYF.

This chain connects TRBV12-3 or TRBV12-4 to TRBJ2-3; 14 bases line up with TRBD2. Trimming at V came to 6 bases and at J to 3 bases, leaving 5 bases not matched to a gene. The length of the CDR3 is 16 residues. CDR3 in amino acids: CASRPGLAGETDTQYF. The DNA of the CDR3 is TGTGCCAGCAGGCCGGGACTAGCGGGGGAAACAGATACGCAGTATTTT.

This clonotype was picked up many times. The gene calls are TRBV14 and TRBJ2-3; D may be TRBD1 (5 bases). This CDR3 is built from 14 residues. Germline V gene lookup returns CDR1 SGHDN and CDR2 FVKESK. V lost 0 bases to trimming and J lost 4 bases, with 8 bases between them. The CDR3 coding sequence is TGTGCCAGCAGCCAAGACTCGACAGCAGATACGCAGTATTTT. Translating it yields CASSQDSTADTQYF.

This chain links TRBV28 with TRBJ1-1; possible D gene TRBD1, 5 bases. This CDR3 is 14 amino acids long. The V gene lost 6 bases and the J gene lost 1 base, with 12 bases spanning the gap. Germline V gene sequence: CDR1 MDHEN, CDR2 SYDVKM. The CDR3 protein is CASSNGGGNTEAFF. In nucleotides, the CDR3 is TGTGCCAGCAGCAATGGGGGAGGGAACACTGAAGCTTTCTTT. The entire variable domain, with the rest obtained from reference TRBV28 and TRBJ1-1, is as follows: DVKVTQSSRYLVKRTGEKVFLECVQDMDHENMFWYRQDPGLGLRLIYFSYDVKMKEKGDIPEGYSVSREKKERFSLILESASTNQTSMYLCASSNGGGNTEAFFGQGTRLTVV.

V and J are TRBV5-1 and TRBJ2-3, with TRBD1 identical over 8 bases. The ends lost 0 bases at V and 2 bases at J; junction bases unmatched: 5. Germline CDR1 is SGHRS and CDR2 is YFSETQ. CDR3 length: 16 residues. CDR3 sequence: CASSLGQGRDTDTQYF. In DNA form, the CDR3 reads TGCGCCAGCAGCTTGGGACAGGGGAGAGACACAGATACGCAGTATTTT.

This clonotype was picked up a small number of times. The chain recombines TRBV4-2 with TRBJ2-7; no reliable D call. From germline, CDR1 is LGHNA and CDR2 YNFKEQ. The CDR3 spans 15 residues. V was pared by 2 bases and J by 5 bases, with 16 bases between. The CDR3: CASSQTSPGNDEQYF. In nucleotides, the CDR3 is TGTGCCAGCAGCCAAACCAGTCCGGGCAACGACGAGCAGTACTTC.

This clonotype was recorded at least ten times. The V gene is TRBV12-3 or TRBV12-4, the J gene TRBJ1-5; 10 nucleotides agree with TRBD1. After removal of 6 bases from V and 7 bases from J, the junction contained 6 bases not matched to a gene. The CDR3 runs 14 residues. The CDR3 DNA sequence: TGTGCCAGCAGCTCGACAGGGGGCGGACAGCCCCAGCATTTT. The encoded protein is CASSSTGGGQPQHF.